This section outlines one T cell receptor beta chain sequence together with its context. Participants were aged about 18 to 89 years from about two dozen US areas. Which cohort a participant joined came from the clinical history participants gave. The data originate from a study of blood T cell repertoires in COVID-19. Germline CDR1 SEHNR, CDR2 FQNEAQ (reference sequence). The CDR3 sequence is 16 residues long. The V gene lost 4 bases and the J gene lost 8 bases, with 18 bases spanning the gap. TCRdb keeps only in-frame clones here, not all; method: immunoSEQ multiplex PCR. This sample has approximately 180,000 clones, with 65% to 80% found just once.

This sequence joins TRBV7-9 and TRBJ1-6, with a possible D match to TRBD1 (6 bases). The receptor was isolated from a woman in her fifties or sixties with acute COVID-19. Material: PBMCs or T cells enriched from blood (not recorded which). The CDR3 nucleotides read TGTGCCAGCAGCTCACAACGGGACACCGTATATTCACCCCTCCACTTT. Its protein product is CASSSQRDTVYSPLHF.